These T cell receptor beta chains were read from a single sample in a study of T cells in tuberculosis. This table comes from immunoSEQ multiplex PCR, and its TCRdb copy is limited to in-frame clones, with some not included. In the table there are fewer than 55,000 clones, around 96% of which are singletons. Input material: PBMCs. The receptors shown here come from a donor aged 5-35 years with latent tuberculosis or without tuberculosis infection. The CDR3 runs from the conserved cysteine through the conserved F or W. The order of the fields is V gene, J gene, D gene, CDR3 DNA, CDR3 protein. D genes are given only for firm matches.

v_gene: TRBV11-2; j_gene: TRBJ1-1; d_gene: TRBD1; CDR3nt: TGTGCCAGCAGCTTAACAGGGGGGAACACTGAAGCTTTCTTT; CDR3aa: CASSLTGGNTEAFF
v_gene: TRBV6-5; j_gene: TRBJ1-5; d_gene: TRBD1; CDR3nt: TGTGCCAGCAGTTCCCGACAGGGGGAATTCAATCAGCCCCAGCATTTT; CDR3aa: CASSSRQGEFNQPQHF
v_gene: TRBV28; j_gene: TRBJ2-4; d_gene: TRBD2; CDR3nt: TGTGCCAGCAGTTTCGGGACTAATTTAAAAAACATTCAGTACTTC; CDR3aa: CASSFGTNLKNIQYF
v_gene: TRBV7-6; j_gene: TRBJ2-7; d_gene: .; CDR3nt: TGTGCCAGCAGCCCGTACAGGGCCTCCTACGAGCAGTACTTC; CDR3aa: CASSPYRASYEQYF
v_gene: TRBV7-2; j_gene: TRBJ1-5; d_gene: .; CDR3nt: TGTGCCAGCAGCTTAATAAACAGTATTGGCAATCAGCCCCAGCATTTT; CDR3aa: CASSLINSIGNQPQHF
v_gene: TRBV27; j_gene: TRBJ2-7; d_gene: TRBD2; CDR3nt: TGTGCCAGCACCCCAAGCGGGAGCCCAGGCGAGCAGTACTTC; CDR3aa: CASTPSGSPGEQYF
v_gene: TRBV7-8; j_gene: TRBJ2-7; d_gene: TRBD2; CDR3nt: TGTGCCAGCAGCTGGGGACTAGCGGGACCTTACGAGCAGTACTTC; CDR3aa: CASSWGLAGPYEQYF
v_gene: TRBV13; j_gene: TRBJ1-2; d_gene: .; CDR3nt: TGTGCCAGCAGCTTTCCATTCTCAGGCTCGGGGGTTAAAGGTGGCTACACCTTC; CDR3aa: CASSFPFSGSGVKGGYTF
v_gene: TRBV6-1; j_gene: TRBJ1-2; d_gene: .; CDR3nt: TGTGCCAGCACACGGAACTATGGCTACACCTTC; CDR3aa: CASTRNYGYTF
v_gene: TRBV6-5; j_gene: TRBJ1-2; d_gene: .; CDR3nt: TGTGCCAGCAGTTACTCGACGTGGGGCGGCTACACCTTC; CDR3aa: CASSYSTWGGYTF
v_gene: TRBV18; j_gene: TRBJ1-1; d_gene: TRBD1; CDR3nt: TGTGCCAGCTCACCGAACCCCGGGACAGGGGTATATTTCGGTGCTGAAGCTTTCTTT; CDR3aa: CASSPNPGTGVYFGAEAFF
v_gene: TRBV27; j_gene: TRBJ1-4; d_gene: TRBD1; CDR3nt: TGTGCCAGCAGTTCCTCGACAGGGAAGAATGAAAAACTGTTTTTT; CDR3aa: CASSSSTGKNEKLFF
v_gene: TRBV6-6; j_gene: TRBJ1-1; d_gene: .; CDR3nt: TGTGCCAGCAGTTATCCAGATATGAACACTGAAGCTTTCTTT; CDR3aa: CASSYPDMNTEAFF
v_gene: TRBV7-2; j_gene: TRBJ1-5; d_gene: .; CDR3nt: TGTGCCAGCAGCCCTCTCAGAAATCAGCCCCAGCATTTT; CDR3aa: CASSPLRNQPQHF
v_gene: TRBV15; j_gene: TRBJ2-1; d_gene: .; CDR3nt: TGTGCCACCAGCATACGGTACAATGAGCAGTTCTTC; CDR3aa: CATSIRYNEQFF
v_gene: TRBV7-7; j_gene: TRBJ2-7; d_gene: TRBD1; CDR3nt: TGTGCCAGCAGCCCGGGCGACAGGGCGAAGGAAGAGCAGTACTTC; CDR3aa: CASSPGDRAKEEQYF